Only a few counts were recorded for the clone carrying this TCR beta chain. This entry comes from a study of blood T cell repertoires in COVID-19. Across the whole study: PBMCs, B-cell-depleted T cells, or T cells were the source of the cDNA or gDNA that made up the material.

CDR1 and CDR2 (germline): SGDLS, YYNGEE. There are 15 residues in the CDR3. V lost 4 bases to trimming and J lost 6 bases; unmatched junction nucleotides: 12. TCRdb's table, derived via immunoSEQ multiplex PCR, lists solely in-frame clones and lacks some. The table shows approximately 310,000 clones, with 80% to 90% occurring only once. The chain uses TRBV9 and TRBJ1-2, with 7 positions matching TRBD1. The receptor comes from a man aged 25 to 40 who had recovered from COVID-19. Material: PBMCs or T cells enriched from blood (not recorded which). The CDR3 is CASSPRQGANDGYTF. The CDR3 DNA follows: TGTGCCAGCAGCCCCCGACAGGGTGCAAATGATGGCTACACCTTC.